The source of this T cell receptor beta chain is a study of blood T cell repertoires in COVID-19. Study context: T cells, B-cell-depleted T cells, or PBMCs provided the cDNA or gDNA that served as material.

This clone occurred once. Trimming shortened V by 9 bases and J by 2 bases, and 17 bases separated the two germline ends. The CDR3 totals 14 residues. Germline loops: CDR1 MDHEN, CDR2 SYDVKM. Authors' analysis steps: Amplification of reference gene primers provided the estimated nucleated cell counts. The table came from immunoSEQ multiplex PCR; TCRdb's copy has only in-frame clones and leaves some out. From that table come the V and J calls and clone size; the DNA was used to work out D and trimming. The data show over 200,000 clones, 92% seen once. This chain joins TRBV28 and TRBJ2-7; TRBD1 might be the D (6 bases). The TCR comes from a man in his 60s with COVID-19, enrolled during active disease. The sample consisted of peripheral blood. CDR3 nucleotides: TGTGCCAGTCTCCGGGACATTAGGACCTACGAGCAGTACTTC. This codes for CASLRDIRTYEQYF.